Included here is one TCR beta chain sequence, with context. The antigen is not known. The record originates from a study of OX40 agonist ivuxolimab in advanced cancers. Study at large: Given to patients was ivuxolimab, an agonistic anti-OX40 (CD134) antibody.

Method: immunoSEQ multiplex PCR; TCRdb's copy keeps in-frame clones and lacks some. This sample has about 50,000 clones; approximately 88% occur once, and the top ten carry roughly an eighth. Findings of the study overall: Expanded clones tended on average to be more numerous among CD8+ T cells than CD4+. The study observed clonal expansion of CD4+ and CD8+ blood T cells by week 6 at 0.1 to 3.0 mg/kg.

The ends were cut back, 3 bases at V and 2 bases at J, with 5 bases in the middle. Per the germline V gene, CDR1 is SGHKS and CDR2 is YYEKEE (reference sequence). The CDR3 is 12 amino acids. The TCR originated in an adult with an advanced solid tumor such as melanoma, head and neck, liver or kidney cancer. This chain connects TRBV5-5 to TRBJ1-2; TRBD1 is a possible D gene (5 bases). This material consisted of CD4+ or CD8+ T cells sorted from blood, taken in a trial of the OX40 agonist ivuxolimab. The CDR3 sequence is CASSWDNYGYTF. The CDR3 DNA sequence: TGTGCCAGCAGCTGGGACAACTATGGCTACACCTTC.